This T cell receptor (beta chain) is from a study of T cell responses to AZD1222 COVID-19 vaccine. Findings and caveats of the study: Unmutated variant regions are reportedly the target of nearly half of TCRs that are spike-specific.

CDR1 and CDR2 (germline): KGHDR, SFDVKD. The V gene end was trimmed by 1 base and the J gene end by 5 bases; junction bases not matched to a gene: 6. The CDR3 is 15 residues long. Repertoires were generated with immunoSEQ multiplex PCR, while TCRdb's copy carries only in-frame clones and drops some. The repertoire consists of about 180,000 clones, with 85% to 90% occurring once and the leading ten covering approximately 4%. Concerning this clone itself: Its antigen is undetermined.

The genes are TRBV24-1 and TRBJ2-5; 7 bases are shared with TRBD1. The receptor was derived from an adult who received the MenACWY meningococcal vaccine as a control. This specimen consisted of peripheral blood, obtained 28 days after the second dose of the MenACWY control vaccine. CDR3 sequence (DNA): TGTGCCACCAGTGATTTAGTAGGGGGCGGGGAGACCCAGTACTTC. This sequence encodes CATSDLVGGGETQYF.